The 27 T cell receptor beta chains listed next were all sequenced from one sample in a study of cytomegalovirus exposure and HLA in healthy donors (dated by TCRdb to between 2016 and 2019). Libraries were made using the immunoSEQ multiplex PCR assay. A mixture of 60 forward primers for TCR Vbeta segments and 13 reverse primers for TCR Jbeta segments was used in the multiplex PCR. Held by TCRdb, this immuneACCESS table contains in-frame sequences only and omits some clones. Under half of the omission traces to an unresolved V gene where checked; the cause of the rest is unknown. The sample profile shows approximately 190,000 clones; approximately 80% of them were found once. Clones ranked in the top ten supply 6% of the sample. Sequenced material: PBMCs. These receptors all come from a woman aged 30 to 39 in good health and CMV-seropositive.

This chain links TRBV27 with TRBJ2-2, with a weak D call TRBD1 (6 bases). The CDR3 spans 16 residues. The V end lost 3 bases, the J end lost 3 bases, and 14 bases lay between the germline ends. Germline lookup yields CDR1 MNHEY and CDR2 SMNVEV (reference sequence). The CDR3 loop is CASSLRQDLYTGELFF. CDR3 sequence (DNA): TGTGCCAGCAGTTTGAGACAGGACCTCTACACCGGGGAGCTGTTTTTT.

This clone was counted a single time. V is TRBV18 and J is TRBJ1-4, with D hard to call. V lost 2 bases to trimming and J lost 6 bases, with 7 bases between them. In germline, CDR1 is KGHSH, CDR2 LQKENI. The CDR3 length is 13 residues. This chain's CDR3 is CASSPKSDEKLFF. CDR3 coding DNA: TGTGCCAGCTCACCAAAATCAGATGAAAAACTGTTTTTT.

This clone appeared a few times. This sequence joins TRBV5-4 and TRBJ2-7, with D possibly being TRBD1 (5 bases). CDR1 and CDR2 from the germline V gene are SGHNT and YYREEE (reference sequence). The CDR3 runs to 12 residues. Trimming pared 5 bases from V and 5 bases from J, leaving 11 bases between. The DNA for the CDR3 is TGTGCCAGCAGTTCCGACAGAGACGAGCAGTACTTC. Its translation is CASSSDRDEQYF.

With respect to this clone: This CDR3 is also generated by other DNA sequences in the sample. The chain carries TRBV7-9 and TRBJ2-7; D is uncertain. Trimming stripped 4 bases from V and 4 bases from J, with 5 bases between. The CDR3 is made up of 11 amino acids. Germline V gene sequence: CDR1 SEHNR, CDR2 FQNEAQ (reference sequence). CDR3 sequence reads: CASSSNYEQYF. In DNA form, the CDR3 reads TGTGCCAGCAGCTCAAATTACGAGCAGTACTTC.

The chain joins TRBV19 to TRBJ2-5; perhaps TRBD1 as D (6 bases). V shed 0 bases and J shed 4 bases, with 21 bases lying between them. Germline V gene lookup returns CDR1 LNHDA and CDR2 SQIVND (reference sequence). The CDR3 spans 18 residues. The DNA of the CDR3 is TGTGCCAGTAGTATAGACACCCCATCACAGGGAATTGGAGAGACCCAGTACTTC. This translates into CASSIDTPSQGIGETQYF.

The sample holds one count of this clone. This chain joins TRBV7-9 and TRBJ1-5; TRBD1 matches 8 bases. The germline V gene encodes CDR1 SEHNR and CDR2 FQNEAQ (reference sequence). The CDR3 sequence is 13 residues long. V lost 4 bases to trimming and J lost 6 bases; unmatched junction nucleotides: 2. CDR3 loop: CASSSQGAQPQHF. The CDR3 DNA reads TGTGCCAGCAGCTCCCAGGGGGCTCAGCCCCAGCATTTT. The entire variable domain, with the rest obtained from reference TRBV7-9 and TRBJ1-5, is as follows: DTGVSQNPRHKITKRGQNVTFRCDPISEHNRLYWYRQTLGQGPEFLTYFQNEAQLEKSRLLSDRFSAERPKGSFSTLEIQRTEQGDSAMYLCASSSQGAQPQHFGDGTRLSIL.

This clone was seen only once. This chain links TRBV6-6 with TRBJ1-5, with 8 positions matching TRBD1. Germline CDR1 MNHNY, CDR2 SVGAGI (reference sequence). The CDR3 contains 15 residues. The junction had 9 bases not matched to a gene; V was cut back by 6 bases and J by 5 bases. CDR3 residues: CASSLQQGGYQPQHF. CDR3 sequence (DNA): TGTGCCAGCAGCCTACAACAGGGGGGGTATCAGCCCCAGCATTTT.

This chain uses TRBV27 with TRBJ2-3; D possibly corresponds to TRBD1 (6 bases). Trimming took 5 bases from V and 6 from J, leaving 15 bases between them. Germline CDR1 and CDR2: MNHEY and SMNVEV (reference sequence). The CDR3 is 14 residues long. CDR3 protein: CASSPIQGRDTQYF. CDR3 sequence (DNA): TGTGCCAGCAGTCCGATTCAGGGGCGGGATACGCAGTATTTT.

This sequence joins TRBV7-9 and TRBJ1-2, with 9 positions matching TRBD1. Germline-derived CDR1 and CDR2 are SEHNR and FQNEAQ (reference sequence). Germline trimming cut 5 bases from V and 8 bases from J; bases unmatched to any gene: 12. The CDR3 is 15 amino acids. CDR3 amino acids: CASSATSGTGSGYTF. For the CDR3, the DNA is TGTGCCAGCAGCGCCACCTCCGGGACAGGGTCCGGCTACACCTTC.

The CDR3 region is CASSLTPGAGELFF. DNA for the CDR3: TGTGCCAGCAGCTTAACTCCAGGGGCCGGGGAGCTGTTTTTT. V and J are TRBV7-3 and TRBJ2-2, with D possibly matching TRBD1 (6 bases). From germline, CDR1 is SGHTA and CDR2 FQGTGA. V lost 0 bases and J 6 bases, leaving 8 bases between the germline ends. This CDR3 is 14 amino acids long.

The rearrangement links TRBV6-1 to TRBJ1-1; D perhaps matches TRBD1 (5 bases). Germline CDR1 is MNHNS and CDR2 is SASEGT. This CDR3 is 12 amino acids long. With 6 bases removed from V and 8 bases from J, the gap between germline ends came to 13 bases. In DNA form, the CDR3 reads TGTGCCAGCAGACAAAACAGGTTAGAAGCTTTCTTT. Protein product: CASRQNRLEAFF.

This clone was counted once. This chain links TRBV4-3 with TRBJ1-2; the match to TRBD1 covers 8 bases. Germline trimming cut 1 base from V and 6 bases from J; bases unmatched to any gene: 1. CDR1 and CDR2 from the germline V gene are LGHNA and YSLEER. The CDR3 totals 13 residues. The CDR3 region has the DNA TGCGCCAGCAGCCAAGTGACAGGGGATGGCTACACCTTC. Residues: CASSQVTGDGYTF.

This clone was recorded a few times. The genes are TRBV4-2 and TRBJ1-2, with a tentative D call TRBD1 (6 bases). The CDR3 covers 13 residues. V gave up 4 bases and J gave up 8 bases, with 14 bases separating them. Germline V gene data show CDR1 as LGHNA and CDR2 as YNFKEQ. CDR3 in amino acids: CASSLRDIDGYTF. The CDR3 bases are TGTGCCAGCAGCCTCCGGGACATAGACGGCTACACCTTC.

This clone was seen a few times. This sequence joins TRBV19 and TRBJ1-5, with TRBD1 as a possible D gene (6 bases). V gave up 1 base and J gave up 5 bases, with 12 bases separating them. The CDR3 has 15 residues. Germline-derived CDR1 and CDR2 are LNHDA and SQIVND (reference sequence). CDR3 in DNA: TGTGCCAGTAGTATAGTAGGGGGGGGTCATCAGCCCCAGCATTTT. It yields the protein CASSIVGGGHQPQHF.

For the CDR3, the DNA is TGCGCCAGCAGTGAGTATCGGACAGGGGGGACTGAAGCTTTCTTT. Translation gives CASSEYRTGGTEAFF. The rearrangement joins TRBV10-1 to TRBJ1-1, with 10 nucleotides matching TRBD1. Germline V gene sequence: CDR1 WNHNN, CDR2 SYGVQD (reference sequence). V lost 1 base to trimming and J lost 5 bases; unmatched junction nucleotides: 4. The CDR3 covers 15 residues.

The chain joins TRBV7-2 to TRBJ2-1, with a weak D call TRBD2 (6 bases). The germline gives CDR1 SGHTA, CDR2 FQGNSA. The CDR3 is 16 residues long. Trimming left V 1 base short and J 1 base short, with 11 bases between. The CDR3 nucleotides are TGTGCCAGCAGCTTAGGGCGGGGACCATCCTACAATGAGCAGTTCTTC. Amino acids: CASSLGRGPSYNEQFF.

The V call is TRBV2, the J call TRBJ1-1; no definite D call. Germline loops: CDR1 SNHLY, CDR2 FYNNEI. Trimming left V 6 bases short and J 2 bases short, with 10 bases between. The CDR3 runs to 13 residues. CDR3 bases: TGTGCCAGCAGGATAGATCTAAACACTGAAGCTTTCTTT. It is translated as CASRIDLNTEAFF.

The chain links TRBV10-3 to TRBJ2-2, with a tentative D call TRBD2 (6 bases). The CDR3 spans 15 residues. Trimming cost V 7 bases and J 4 bases, with 16 bases left between them. CDR1 is ENHRY and CDR2 is SYGVKD in the germline V gene. The CDR3 protein is CAITAGDSFTGELFF. The CDR3 nucleotides read TGTGCCATCACAGCGGGCGACAGTTTCACCGGGGAGCTGTTTTTT.

The chain combines TRBV6-5 with TRBJ2-5, with 9 bases lining up with TRBD1. The CDR3 has 15 amino acids. Per the germline V gene, CDR1 is MNHEY and CDR2 is SVGAGI. Unmatched junction bases numbered 8, after V lost 8 bases and J lost 1 base. The DNA of the CDR3 is TGTGCCAGCGGCCGGGACAGGGCGCTCCAAGAGACCCAGTACTTC. Its protein is CASGRDRALQETQYF.

The chain employs TRBV10-2 and TRBJ1-5; tentative D call: TRBD1 (5 bases). Trimming stripped 3 bases from V and 7 bases from J, with 16 bases between. There are 15 residues in the CDR3. CDR1 and CDR2 from the germline V gene are WSHSY and SAAADI. CDR3 in amino acids: CASSEGQGFAQPQHF. The CDR3 nucleotides read TGCGCCAGCAGTGAAGGGCAGGGTTTCGCCCAGCCCCAGCATTTT.

Only a few counts were recorded for this clone. V usage is TRBV6-6 and J usage is TRBJ2-3; D uncertain. Germline V gene sequence: CDR1 MNHNY, CDR2 SVGAGI (reference sequence). The CDR3 spans 11 residues. Trimming removed 8 bases from V and 4 bases from J, with 7 bases in between. CDR3 loop: CASSFADTQYF. In DNA, the CDR3 is TGTGCCAGCTCCTTTGCAGATACGCAGTATTTT.

Concerning this clone: This specimen includes other DNA sequences encoding the same CDR3. The chain employs TRBV25-1 and TRBJ1-2; a possible D gene is TRBD1 (5 bases). The CDR3 contains 13 residues. V was pared by 3 bases and J by 5 bases, with 10 bases between. Germline V gene sequence: CDR1 MGHDK, CDR2 SYGVNS. The CDR3 DNA sequence: TGTGCCAGCAGTGATGGGACTGCGTATGGCTACACCTTC. It codes for CASSDGTAYGYTF.

This clone was detected ten times or more. The chain couples TRBV25-1 to TRBJ2-3, with a weak D call TRBD2 (7 bases). The germline V gene has CDR1 MGHDK and CDR2 SYGVNS. The CDR3 length is 16 residues. V lost 5 bases, J lost 2 bases, and 17 bases lay in between. CDR3 bases: TGTGCCAGCAGTAAAGATGGGGGGGCAGTCACAGATACGCAGTATTTT. Protein product: CASSKDGGAVTDTQYF.

V and J are TRBV27 and TRBJ2-5, with a weak D call TRBD2 (6 bases). V was clipped by 2 bases and J by 5 bases, with 21 bases between them. The CDR3 totals 17 residues. Germline V gene sequence: CDR1 MNHEY, CDR2 SMNVEV (reference sequence). The CDR3 DNA reads as TGTGCCAGCAGTTTACCCGGGAAGCATGGGAGGAGTGAGACCCAGTACTTC. As protein: CASSLPGKHGRSETQYF.

The chain combines TRBV5-4 with TRBJ2-1; the match to TRBD2 covers 7 bases. V shed 0 bases, J shed 7 bases, and the junction held 13 bases outside the gene matches. Germline V gene lookup returns CDR1 SGHNT and CDR2 YYREEE (reference sequence). CDR3 length equals 17 residues. The CDR3 DNA reads TGTGCCAGCAGCTTGGTTCGCGGGAGCGGGTTTTGGAATGAGCAGTTCTTC. Its protein is CASSLVRGSGFWNEQFF.

The CDR3 sequence: CASTRSGWDTEAFF. The CDR3 nucleotides are TGTGCCAGCACTAGATCGGGGTGGGACACTGAAGCTTTCTTT. The J gene is TRBJ1-1, the V gene TRBV28, with unresolved D. V lost 7 bases and J 3 bases, leaving 15 bases between the germline ends. Germline V gene sequence: CDR1 MDHEN, CDR2 SYDVKM. The CDR3 loop spans 14 amino acids. Variable domain in full (rest from reference TRBV28 and TRBJ1-1): DVKVTQSSRYLVKRTGEKVFLECVQDMDHENMFWYRQDPGLGLRLIYFSYDVKMKEKGDIPEGYSVSREKKERFSLILESASTNQTSMYLCASTRSGWDTEAFFGQGTRLTVV.

The chain links TRBV19 to TRBJ1-6; unclear D gene. V lost 7 bases, J lost 10 bases, and 14 bases lay in between. The CDR3 extends over 13 amino acids. The V gene's germline CDR1 is LNHDA and CDR2 SQIVND (reference sequence). DNA for the CDR3: TGTGCCAGTAAAGGCGGGGTCGAATCACCCCTCCACTTT. The encoded protein is CASKGGVESPLHF.